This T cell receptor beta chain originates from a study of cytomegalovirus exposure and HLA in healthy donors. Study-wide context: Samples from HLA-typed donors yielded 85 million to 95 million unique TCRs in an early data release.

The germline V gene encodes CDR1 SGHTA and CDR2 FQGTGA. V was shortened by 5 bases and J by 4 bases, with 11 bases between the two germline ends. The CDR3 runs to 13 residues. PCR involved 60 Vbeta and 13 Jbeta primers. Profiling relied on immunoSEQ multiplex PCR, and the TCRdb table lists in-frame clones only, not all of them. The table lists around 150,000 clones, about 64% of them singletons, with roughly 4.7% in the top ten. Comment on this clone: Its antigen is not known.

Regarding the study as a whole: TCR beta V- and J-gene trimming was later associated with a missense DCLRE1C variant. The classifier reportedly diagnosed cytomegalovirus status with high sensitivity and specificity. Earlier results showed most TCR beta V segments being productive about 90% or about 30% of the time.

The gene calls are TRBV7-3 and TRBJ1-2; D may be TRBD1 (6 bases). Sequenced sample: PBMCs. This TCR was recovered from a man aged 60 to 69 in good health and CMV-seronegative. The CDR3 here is CASSLDRSYGYTF. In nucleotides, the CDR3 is TGTGCCAGCAGCCTTGACAGGAGCTATGGCTACACCTTC.